This T cell receptor (beta chain) originates from a study of memory CD4+ T cells and cytomegalovirus serostatus. Study conclusions and caveats: Of approximately 160 reported CMV TCRbeta sequences, 60 to 85 were found in memory CD4+ repertoires. The CMV-associated TCR signature appears largely within the CD4+ memory repertoire.

Germline V gene sequence: CDR1 SGHTA, CDR2 FQGTGA. This CDR3 has 16 residues. Trimming left V 1 base short and J 0 bases short, with 10 bases between. Turning to this clone: The antigen remains undetermined.

The repertoire was sequenced with immunoSEQ multiplex PCR; TCRdb's copy has only in-frame clones and lacks some. Found here are over 65,000 clones, about 75% of them singletons; the top ten hold about 4.3%. Single viable CD3+CD4+CD8-CD45RO+ cells were sorted as the memory CD4+ T cells. The clonotype comes from an adult in good health and CMV-seropositive. The chain couples TRBV7-3 to TRBJ2-1, with a tentative D call TRBD2 (6 bases). Source material: memory CD4+ T cells from blood. CDR3: CASSLNGGASYNEQFF. In nucleotides, the CDR3 is TGTGCCAGCAGCTTAAACGGCGGGGCCTCCTACAATGAGCAGTTCTTC.